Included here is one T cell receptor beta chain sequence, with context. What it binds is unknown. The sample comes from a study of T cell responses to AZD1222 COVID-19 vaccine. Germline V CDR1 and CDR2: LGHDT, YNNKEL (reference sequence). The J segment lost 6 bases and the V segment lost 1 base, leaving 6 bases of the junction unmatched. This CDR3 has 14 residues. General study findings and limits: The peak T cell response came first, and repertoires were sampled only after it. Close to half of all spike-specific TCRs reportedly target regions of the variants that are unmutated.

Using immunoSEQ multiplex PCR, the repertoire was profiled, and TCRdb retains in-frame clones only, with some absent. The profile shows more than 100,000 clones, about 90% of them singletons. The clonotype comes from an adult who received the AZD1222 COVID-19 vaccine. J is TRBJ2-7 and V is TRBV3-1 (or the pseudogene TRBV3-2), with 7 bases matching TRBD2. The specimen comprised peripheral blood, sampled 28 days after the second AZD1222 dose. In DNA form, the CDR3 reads TGTGCCAGCAGCCAAGTTTGGGGAGGGCTCGAGCAGTACTTC. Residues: CASSQVWGGLEQYF.